A selection of T cell receptor beta chains follows, all from one sample in a study of blood T cell repertoires in COVID-19. This table comes from immunoSEQ multiplex PCR, and its TCRdb copy is limited to in-frame clones, with some not included. Found here are about 220,000 clones, around 88% of them singletons; the top ten hold 8.2%. Sample: peripheral blood. The receptors were gathered from a woman between 50 and 59 years old with acute or convalescent COVID-19. CDR3s include the opening cysteine and the closing phenylalanine or tryptophan. A D gene is named only where the DNA matches it firmly. Clone size is not always given. Where it is, it says once, few, many or a class for expanded clones.

clone size	V gene	CDR3 length	J gene	D gene	CDR3 protein	CDR3 DNA
-	TRBV10-3	16	TRBJ2-7	-	CAISAAPLTASYEQYF	TGTGCCATCAGTGCCGCACCCCTGACAGCGTCCTACGAGCAGTACTTC
-	TRBV18	19	TRBJ2-1	-	CASSSQPSDQRRSYNEQFF	TGTGCCAGCTCATCCCAACCATCAGACCAGAGGAGGTCCTACAATGAGCAGTTCTTC
-	TRBV27	14	TRBJ1-5	-	CASSLLSGSQPQHF	TGTGCCAGCAGTTTATTGTCAGGGTCCCAGCCCCAGCATTTT
-	TRBV7-2	14	TRBJ1-6	-	CASSFFEGGSPLHF	TGTGCCAGCAGCTTTTTTGAGGGCGGATCACCCCTCCACTTT
-	TRBV9	13	TRBJ2-1	TRBD1	CASSVGTANEQFF	TGTGCCAGCAGCGTGGGGACAGCCAATGAGCAGTTCTTC
-	TRBV3-1/TRBV3-2	17	TRBJ1-1	-	CASSQDLMRGGNTEAFF	TGTGCCAGCAGCCAAGATCTTATGCGGGGGGGGAACACTGAAGCTTTCTTT
-	TRBV18	15	TRBJ1-2	-	CASSLPGTANYGYTF	TGTGCCAGCTCGCTCCCGGGGACTGCTAACTATGGCTACACCTTC
-	TRBV27	13	TRBJ1-2	-	CASSDRLGYGYTF	TGTGCCAGCAGTGACAGGCTGGGCTATGGCTACACCTTC
-	TRBV12-3/TRBV12-4	12	TRBJ2-1	-	CASSSRAGEQFF	TGTGCCAGCAGTTCCAGGGCCGGTGAGCAGTTCTTC
-	TRBV5-4	15	TRBJ2-3	-	CASSLRREKSDTQYF	TGTGCCAGCAGCTTGAGACGGGAGAAGTCAGATACGCAGTATTTT
-	TRBV19	19	TRBJ2-1	TRBD2	CASSIVGLAGRSSYNEQFF	TGTGCCAGTAGTATTGTTGGGCTAGCGGGTCGAAGCTCCTACAATGAGCAGTTCTTC
-	TRBV28	15	TRBJ1-5	-	CASSTLETGQQPQHF	TGTGCCAGCAGTACGTTGGAAACAGGGCAACAGCCCCAGCATTTT
once	TRBV9	14	TRBJ2-7	-	CASSPAQGAYEQYF	TGTGCCAGCAGCCCGGCACAGGGCGCCTACGAGCAGTACTTC
once	TRBV5-6	17	TRBJ1-1	-	CASSLETEAKMNTEAFF	TGTGCCAGCAGCCTCGAGACAGAAGCCAAGATGAACACTGAAGCTTTCTTT
-	TRBV19	15	TRBJ2-3	TRBD2	CASRPLSGGPDTQYF	TGTGCCAGTAGGCCCCTATCGGGAGGGCCAGATACGCAGTATTTT
-	TRBV15	17	TRBJ2-7	TRBD2	CATSRDIGIAGAYEQYF	TGTGCCACCAGCAGAGATATCGGGATAGCGGGAGCCTACGAGCAGTACTTC
-	TRBV29-1	14	TRBJ1-2	TRBD1	CSVVGDRGVGGYTF	TGCAGCGTTGTTGGGGACAGGGGGGTGGGCGGCTACACCTTC
-	TRBV11-3	17	TRBJ1-4	-	CASSLAHVGGTNEKLFF	TGTGCCAGCAGCTTAGCCCACGTCGGGGGTACTAATGAAAAACTGTTTTTT
-	TRBV25-1	12	TRBJ2-1	TRBD1	CASSDRQGRWFF	TGTGCCAGCAGTGACCGACAGGGTCGTTGGTTCTTC
-	TRBV5-1	13	TRBJ1-2	TRBD1	CASSLTGVRGYTF	TGCGCCAGCAGCTTAACAGGGGTGAGAGGCTACACCTTC
-	TRBV6-5	14	TRBJ1-3	-	CASRASGSGNTIYF	TGTGCCAGCCGGGCCTCGGGGTCTGGAAACACCATATATTTT
-	TRBV27	14	TRBJ2-3	TRBD2	CASSRAGVADTQYF	TGTGCCAGCAGCAGAGCGGGAGTGGCAGATACGCAGTATTTT
-	TRBV6-6	14	TRBJ1-5	-	CASSRQLPNQPQHF	TGTGCCAGCAGTCGCCAACTCCCCAATCAGCCCCAGCATTTT
-	TRBV19	13	TRBJ1-2	-	CATRGDMAYGYTF	TGTGCCACCCGAGGGGACATGGCCTATGGCTACACCTTC
-	TRBV7-2	13	TRBJ2-7	TRBD2	CASSSGGGHEQYF	TGTGCCAGCAGCTCGGGAGGAGGCCACGAGCAGTACTTC
-	TRBV7-2	16	TRBJ1-6	-	CASSSPDRIYNSPLHF	TGTGCCAGCAGCTCGCCCGACAGAATCTATAATTCACCCCTCCACTTT
-	TRBV15	15	TRBJ2-1	-	CATSRGGTPYNEQFF	TGTGCCACCAGCAGAGGCGGGACCCCCTACAATGAGCAGTTCTTC
-	TRBV4-2	16	TRBJ2-6	-	CASSQGGVSGANVLTF	TGTGCCAGCAGCCAAGGGGGGGTATCTGGGGCCAACGTCCTGACTTTC
-	TRBV2	13	TRBJ1-1	TRBD1	CASSGQGVTEAFF	TGTGCCAGCAGTGGACAGGGGGTGACTGAAGCTTTCTTT
-	TRBV5-5	16	TRBJ2-7	TRBD1	CASSFLPGQSSYEQYF	TGTGCCAGCAGCTTTCTCCCGGGACAGAGCTCCTACGAGCAGTACTTC
-	TRBV27	17	TRBJ2-1	-	CASSLYAGTKVLNEQFF	TGTGCCAGCAGTTTATACGCCGGGACAAAGGTACTCAATGAGCAGTTCTTC
-	TRBV14	12	TRBJ2-7	-	CASSQDTGKQYF	TGTGCCAGCAGCCAAGATACGGGGAAGCAGTACTTC
-	TRBV5-6	15	TRBJ2-7	-	CASSLRRVNPYEQYF	TGTGCCAGCAGCTTGCGCAGGGTGAACCCCTACGAGCAGTACTTC
-	TRBV2	13	TRBJ2-2	TRBD1	CASKGQPTGELFF	TGTGCCAGCAAGGGACAGCCGACCGGGGAGCTGTTTTTT
few	TRBV29-1	13	TRBJ2-1	TRBD2	CSAGTSGTNEQFF	TGCAGCGCTGGGACTAGCGGGACGAATGAGCAGTTCTTC
-	TRBV2	10	TRBJ1-1	-	CASRGSEAFF	TGTGCCAGCAGGGGGAGTGAAGCTTTCTTT
-	TRBV10-3	17	TRBJ1-5	-	CAISESFTGNGNQPQHF	TGTGCCATCAGTGAGTCTTTTACGGGGAACGGCAATCAGCCCCAGCATTTT
-	TRBV19	16	TRBJ2-2	TRBD2	CASSPWPGGEAGELFF	TGTGCCAGTAGTCCTTGGCCGGGGGGGGAGGCCGGGGAGCTGTTTTTT
-	TRBV10-1	15	TRBJ1-1	-	CASSDPNRREAEAFF	TGCGCCAGCAGTGACCCGAACAGGCGCGAAGCTGAAGCTTTCTTT
-	TRBV19	17	TRBJ1-4	-	CASKGDRTSAANEKLFF	TGTGCCAGTAAAGGAGACAGGACCTCAGCAGCTAATGAAAAACTGTTTTTT
-	TRBV10-1	16	TRBJ2-6	TRBD1	CASSENQGAGANVLTF	TGCGCCAGCAGTGAGAATCAGGGGGCTGGGGCCAACGTCCTGACTTTC
-	TRBV28	16	TRBJ1-1	TRBD1	CASSQPGQGLNTEAFF	TGTGCCAGCAGTCAACCGGGACAGGGGTTGAACACTGAAGCTTTCTTT
-	TRBV2	20	TRBJ2-5	TRBD2	CASSAITGTSGRANQETQYF	TGTGCCAGCAGTGCAATAACCGGGACTAGCGGGAGAGCGAACCAAGAGACCCAGTACTTC
-	TRBV10-3	15	TRBJ2-3	-	CAISANRANTDTQYF	TGTGCCATCAGTGCCAACAGGGCTAACACAGATACGCAGTATTTT
-	TRBV19	17	TRBJ1-3	-	CASSISRQGSSGNTIYF	TGTGCCAGTAGTATTTCTCGGCAGGGAAGCTCTGGAAACACCATATATTTT
few	TRBV4-1	12	TRBJ2-1	-	CASSQVEDEQFF	TGCGCCAGCAGCCAAGTGGAGGATGAGCAGTTCTTC
-	TRBV3-1/TRBV3-2	15	TRBJ2-1	TRBD2	CASSQLAGGQNEQFF	TGTGCCAGCAGCCAACTAGCGGGAGGGCAGAATGAGCAGTTCTTC
-	TRBV28	15	TRBJ1-2	-	CASSLGAGSLYGYTF	TGTGCCAGCAGTTTAGGGGCCGGGTCTCTCTATGGCTACACCTTC
once	TRBV6-5	15	TRBJ1-5	TRBD1	CASSYSGRGNQPQHF	TGTGCCAGCAGTTACTCTGGCAGGGGGAATCAGCCCCAGCATTTT
-	TRBV28	13	TRBJ2-7	-	CASSLREPGEQYF	TGTGCCAGCAGTTTACGGGAGCCGGGCGAGCAGTACTTC
few	TRBV2	15	TRBJ2-2	-	CASSGGQGITGELFF	TGTGCCAGCAGTGGAGGCCAGGGTATCACCGGGGAGCTGTTTTTT
-	TRBV6-4	14	TRBJ2-6	-	CASSEGAGSNVLTF	TGTGCCAGCAGTGAAGGGGCAGGGTCCAACGTCCTGACTTTC
-	TRBV25-1	13	TRBJ2-3	-	CATGRQTTDTQYF	TGTGCTACCGGGAGACAAACAACAGATACGCAGTATTTT
-	TRBV19	14	TRBJ1-2	-	CASSSSGPSNGYTF	TGTGCCAGTAGTTCTTCAGGGCCGAGCAATGGCTACACCTTC